Given below is one TCR beta chain in context. Its target is unknown. The data were taken from a study of beta chain features in type 1 diabetes. Findings and caveats of the study: Moderate but significant shortening of TCRB CDR3s was recorded in all four CD4+ subsets from Type 1 diabetes patients. Within the patient group, naive, central memory and Treg TCRB repertoires appeared more similar to each other than within healthy donors. Sequencing used cDNA, and cells with high TCR expression could therefore be over-represented.

The study reverse transcribed the entire isolated RNA, so it sequenced expressed TCRB transcripts. Sequencing was performed with immunoSEQ multiplex PCR; in TCRdb, only in-frame clones are kept and a portion is missing. The sample holds hundreds of thousands of clones; 11% to 15% are singletons and the top ten take around 0.04%. The CDR3 totals 17 residues. Germline loops: CDR1 SGHRS, CDR2 YFSETQ. Trimming cost V 3 bases and J 2 bases; bases outside gene matches: 13. The V call is TRBV5-1, the J call TRBJ2-7, with 8 bases lining up with TRBD1. The sequenced sample consisted of naive CD4+ T cells from blood. The sequence was collected from a young man with type 1 diabetes. CDR3 sequence (DNA): TGCGCCAGCAGCTCGGCTCCCAGGGGGCCCAACACCTACGAGCAGTACTTC. It is translated as CASSSAPRGPNTYEQYF.